This TCR beta chain came from a study of post-analysis software for immune sequencing data. Across the whole study: Secondary progressive, relapsing-remitting and progressive-relapsing multiple sclerosis were among the included disease courses. Study findings and constraints: Under the F measure, samples that were prepared in one batch clustered strongly together. When patients were compared with controls, 4 or 5 TRBV segments were more frequent, TRBV5-6, TRBV5-1 and TRBV20-1 among them. When compared against controls, multiple sclerosis patients showed significantly lower normalized Chao1 diversity.

This clonotype has a single count. Its antigen is not identified. The CDR3 covers 14 residues. V lost 7 bases and J lost 6; bases outside the gene matches: 8. Tagging with unique molecular identifiers was a feature of the TCR beta cDNA libraries. Between roughly 1 and 10 million T cells gave rise to approximately 520,000 cDNA molecules. TCRdb reanalysed the PCR reads using MiXCR and keeps one entry per CDR3 protein. The sample lists 740,000 or so distinct CDR3 sequences; about 57% were seen once. Specimen: blood. This sequence was found in a girl aged 5-17 years with multiple sclerosis. The gene calls are TRBV12-3 or TRBV12-4 and TRBJ2-1; 8 positions match TRBD1. The CDR3 nucleotides read TGTGCCAGCAACAGGGGGGAACCCCCCAATGAGCAGTTCTTC. The encoded protein is CASNRGEPPNEQFF.